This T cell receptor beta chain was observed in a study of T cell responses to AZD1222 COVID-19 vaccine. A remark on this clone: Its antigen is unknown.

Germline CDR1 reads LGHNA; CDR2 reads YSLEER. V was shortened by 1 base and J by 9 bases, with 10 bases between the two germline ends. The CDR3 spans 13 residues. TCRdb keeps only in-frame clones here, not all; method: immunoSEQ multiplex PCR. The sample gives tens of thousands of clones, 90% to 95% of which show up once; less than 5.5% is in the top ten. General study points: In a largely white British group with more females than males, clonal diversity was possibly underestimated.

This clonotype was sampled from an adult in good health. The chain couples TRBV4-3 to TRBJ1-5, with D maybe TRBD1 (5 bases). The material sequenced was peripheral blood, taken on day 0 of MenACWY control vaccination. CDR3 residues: CASSQVYGGPQHF. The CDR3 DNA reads TGCGCCAGCAGCCAAGTTTATGGGGGGCCCCAGCATTTT.